This T cell receptor (beta chain) was captured in a study of identical twins. This clonotype was counted only a few times. Its antigen is still unknown. Study-wide results and caveats: Out-of-frame alpha sequences shared by twins showed excess low generation probability. With abundant cord blood beta clonotypes, insertions were fewer; memory repertoires showed no such pattern.

From the 5' RACE reads, TCRdb called clonotypes with MiXCR, one entry per CDR3 protein. This repertoire shows approximately 210,000 distinct CDR3 sequences, around 10% found once; its top ten account for 5.1%. Germline V lookup: CDR1 SGHRS, CDR2 YFSETQ. V was trimmed by 4 bases and J by 7 bases, leaving 14 bases between them. The CDR3 is made up of 14 amino acids. The genes are TRBV5-1 and TRBJ2-2; D is possibly TRBD1 (6 bases). Sequencing was carried out using memory (CD45RO+) T cells sorted from blood. This clonotype was sampled from a woman younger than 35 in good health. CDR3: CASSPQGVVGELFF. The CDR3 DNA reads TGCGCCAGCAGCCCACAGGGAGTGGTCGGGGAGCTGTTTTTT.